A selection of T cell receptor beta chains follows, all from one sample in a study of CD8 T cells in ankylosing spondylitis. Using its own MiXCR run on the 5' RACE reads, TCRdb lists one record per CDR3 protein. The sample lists approximately 400,000 distinct CDR3 sequences, 25% to 30% occurring once. What was sequenced was blood, either unsorted or a sorted T cell fraction (not recorded which). These TCRs come from a male donor with ankylosing spondylitis. The CDR3 runs from the conserved cysteine through the conserved F or W. A D gene is named only where the DNA matches it firmly. Not every row has a clone size; where given, it reads once, few, many or a size class.

V: TRBV5-1
D: -
J: TRBJ2-1
size: few
CDR3: CASSLGQLLYNEQFF
DNA: TGCGCCAGCAGTCTCGGACAGCTCCTTTACAATGAGCAGTTCTTC

V: TRBV19
D: -
J: TRBJ2-1
size: -
CDR3: CASSLQRTPYNEQFF
DNA: TGTGCCAGTAGTCTGCAGCGGACCCCTTACAATGAGCAGTTCTTC

V: TRBV11-3
D: -
J: TRBJ1-5
size: few
CDR3: CASSPWAGSNQPQHF
DNA: TGTGCCAGCAGCCCCTGGGCGGGCAGCAATCAGCCCCAGCATTTT

V: TRBV12-3/TRBV12-4
D: TRBD2
J: TRBJ2-7
size: -
CDR3: CASSGGLVSYEQYF
DNA: TGTGCCAGCAGTGGGGGACTAGTCTCCTACGAGCAGTACTTC

V: TRBV24-1
D: -
J: TRBJ2-2
size: many
CDR3: CATRSRGNTGELFF
DNA: TGTGCCACCCGGAGCAGGGGGAACACCGGGGAGCTGTTTTTT

V: TRBV5-1
D: TRBD2
J: TRBJ2-5
size: few
CDR3: CASSLEGRTSGRDQETQYF
DNA: TGCGCCAGCAGCTTGGAGGGAAGAACTAGCGGGAGGGATCAAGAGACCCAGTACTTC

V: TRBV10-2
D: -
J: TRBJ2-1
size: few
CDR3: CATLWDSEGDFYNEQFF
DNA: TGCGCCACCCTATGGGACTCCGAGGGCGATTTCTACAATGAGCAGTTCTTC

V: TRBV5-1
D: TRBD2
J: TRBJ2-7
size: -
CDR3: CARVSGGMSSYEQYF
DNA: TGCGCCAGGGTAAGCGGGGGAATGAGCTCCTACGAGCAGTACTTC

V: TRBV3-1
D: -
J: TRBJ1-1
size: many
CDR3: CASSSLGGDTEAFF
DNA: TGTGCCAGCAGCTCCCTCGGGGGGGACACTGAAGCTTTCTTT

V: TRBV29-1
D: TRBD1
J: TRBJ2-5
size: few
CDR3: CSVEKTGQPRETQYF
DNA: TGCAGCGTTGAAAAAACGGGACAGCCTAGAGAGACCCAGTACTTC

V: TRBV5-5
D: -
J: TRBJ2-7
size: few
CDR3: CASRGGGAFQYF
DNA: TGTGCCAGCAGGGGAGGGGGCGCGTTTCAGTACTTC

V: TRBV12-3/TRBV12-4
D: TRBD2
J: TRBJ2-2
size: few
CDR3: CAMGLAGDPVGELFF
DNA: TGTGCCATGGGACTAGCGGGAGATCCCGTCGGGGAGCTGTTTTTT

V: TRBV24-1
D: -
J: TRBJ1-1
size: -
CDR3: CATSADTEAFF
DNA: TGTGCCACCAGTGCGGACACTGAAGCTTTCTTT